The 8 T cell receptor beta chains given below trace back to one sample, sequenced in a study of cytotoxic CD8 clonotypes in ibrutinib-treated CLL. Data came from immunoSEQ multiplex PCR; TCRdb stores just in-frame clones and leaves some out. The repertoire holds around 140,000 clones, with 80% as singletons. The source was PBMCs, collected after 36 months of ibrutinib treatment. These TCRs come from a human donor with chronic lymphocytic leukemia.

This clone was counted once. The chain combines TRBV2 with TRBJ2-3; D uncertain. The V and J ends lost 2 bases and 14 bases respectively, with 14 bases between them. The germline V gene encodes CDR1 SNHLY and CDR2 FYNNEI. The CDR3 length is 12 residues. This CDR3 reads CASSEWQPRSYF. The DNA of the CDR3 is TGTGCCAGCAGTGAATGGCAGCCCCGTTCGTATTTT.

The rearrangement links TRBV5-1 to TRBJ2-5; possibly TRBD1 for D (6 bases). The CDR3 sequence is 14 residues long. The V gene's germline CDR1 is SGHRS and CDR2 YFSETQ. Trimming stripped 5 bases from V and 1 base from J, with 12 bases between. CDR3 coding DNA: TGCGCCAGCAGTTGGGGACACTCCCAAGAGACCCAGTACTTC. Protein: CASSWGHSQETQYF.

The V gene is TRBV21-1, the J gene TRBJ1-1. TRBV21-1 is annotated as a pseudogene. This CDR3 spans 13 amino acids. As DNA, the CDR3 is TGTGCCAGCAGCATGAGGGCCTGCACTGAAGCTTTCTTT. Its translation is CASSMRACTEAFF.

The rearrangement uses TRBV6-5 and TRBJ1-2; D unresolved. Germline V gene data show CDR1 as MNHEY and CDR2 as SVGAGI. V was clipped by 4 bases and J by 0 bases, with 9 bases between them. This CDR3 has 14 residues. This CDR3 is CASSSRPTNYGYTF. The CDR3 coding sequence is TGTGCCAGCAGTTCCCGACCTACTAACTATGGCTACACCTTC.

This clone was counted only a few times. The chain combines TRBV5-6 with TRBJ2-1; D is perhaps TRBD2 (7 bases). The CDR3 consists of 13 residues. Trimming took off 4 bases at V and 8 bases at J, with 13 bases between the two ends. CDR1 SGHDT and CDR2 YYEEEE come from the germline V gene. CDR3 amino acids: CASSLTGRDEQFF. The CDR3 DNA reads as TGTGCCAGCAGCCTCACAGGGAGGGATGAGCAGTTCTTC.

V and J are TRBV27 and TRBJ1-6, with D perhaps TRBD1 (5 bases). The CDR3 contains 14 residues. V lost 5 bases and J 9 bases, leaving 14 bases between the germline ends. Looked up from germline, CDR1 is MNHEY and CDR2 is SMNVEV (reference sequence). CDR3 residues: CASSTGTWGSPLHF. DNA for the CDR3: TGTGCCAGCAGTACCGGGACCTGGGGTTCACCCCTCCACTTT.

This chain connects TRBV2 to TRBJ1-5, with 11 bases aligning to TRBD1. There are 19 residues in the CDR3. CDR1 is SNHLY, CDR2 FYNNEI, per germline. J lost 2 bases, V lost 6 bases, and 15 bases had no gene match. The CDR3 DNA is TGTGCCAGCAGGGCCGACCCGGACAGGGGGCGATTTGGCAATCAGCCCCAGCATTTT. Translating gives CASRADPDRGRFGNQPQHF.

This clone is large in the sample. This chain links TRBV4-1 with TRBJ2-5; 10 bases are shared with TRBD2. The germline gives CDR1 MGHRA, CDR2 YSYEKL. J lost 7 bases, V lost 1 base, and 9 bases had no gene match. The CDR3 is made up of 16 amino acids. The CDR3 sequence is CASSQGAGGLPGTQYF. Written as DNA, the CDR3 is TGCGCCAGCAGCCAAGGAGCGGGGGGGCTTCCGGGGACCCAGTACTTC.